The T cell receptor beta chain under discussion was sequenced for a study of blood T cell repertoires in COVID-19 (TCRdb year 2020). Turning to the overall study: The collaborator samples originated in the United States, Italy and Spain and spanned the acute and convalescent phases of COVID-19. The samples were drawn from two sources: the first 160 participants of the ongoing ImmuneRACE study, and 1,254 subjects contributed by 6 global collaborators. Where available, HLA class I and class II types were obtained from metadata supplied by the sample provider rather than from assay-based typing. The material from the prospective study consisted of cDNA or gDNA derived from T cells, B-cell-depleted T cells, or PBMCs. The repertoires were released in a freely available public database intended as a resource for research on the immune response to SARS-CoV-2. Subjects who had been exposed to COVID-19, were actively infected with it, or had recovered from it provided the deeply sampled blood TCRbeta repertoires that made up the dataset. Sample metadata almost always included a de-identified subject ID, COVID-19 status, age in years and sex.

Summary of the overall study and its limitations: Clinical and demographic metadata were provided uncurated, with the amount varying by source and participant.

Whole blood was collected in K2EDTA tubes by collaborating institutions according to the institutions' own protocols. For TCRbeta analysis, collaborators shipped samples in one of three forms: frozen whole blood, isolated PBMCs, or DNA extracted from either of those sample types. Comments on this clone: This receptor's antigen is unknown. No qualities accompany the bases; no much larger clone lies one base away.

The CDR3 measures 13 amino acids from cysteine to phenylalanine. Of all the DNA, just the CDR3 is kept, 39 bases in frame from base 1. The junction carries 7 bases between V and J, which are trimmed by 4 bases and 0 bases respectively. CDR1 and CDR2 are drawn from the germline V gene: SQVTM, ANQGSEA. TCRbeta CDR3 regions were amplified from genomic DNA by means of the immunoSEQ Assay, a bias-controlled multiplex PCR. As for the original processing: Nucleated cell counts per sample were estimated from amplification of reference gene primers within the assay. To quantify the absolute abundance of each unique TCRbeta CDR3 rearrangement, sequence reads were collapsed and filtered. For each sample, productive Simpson clonality was calculated as the square root of Simpson's diversity index over productive rearrangements. TCRdb obtained this table from immuneACCESS and retained in-frame rearrangements with V and J assigned. These tables miss some clones; where compared with another copy, unresolved V genes account for less than half of the shortfall, and the remainder is unexplained. Clonal size and the V and J genes are those of that table, whereas D and trimming came from the DNA. The sample has about 120,000 clones on record, around 86% of them singletons. 6.6% of the sample belongs to the ten largest clones.

Input material: peripheral blood. This chain joins TRBV29-1 to TRBJ2-4; a tentative D call is TRBD2 (5 bases match). This TCR was sampled from an elderly man with active or convalescent COVID-19. The DNA sequence follows: TGCAGCGTTGCGGAGGTAGCCAAAAACATTCAGTACTTC. This yields the protein CSVAEVAKNIQYF.